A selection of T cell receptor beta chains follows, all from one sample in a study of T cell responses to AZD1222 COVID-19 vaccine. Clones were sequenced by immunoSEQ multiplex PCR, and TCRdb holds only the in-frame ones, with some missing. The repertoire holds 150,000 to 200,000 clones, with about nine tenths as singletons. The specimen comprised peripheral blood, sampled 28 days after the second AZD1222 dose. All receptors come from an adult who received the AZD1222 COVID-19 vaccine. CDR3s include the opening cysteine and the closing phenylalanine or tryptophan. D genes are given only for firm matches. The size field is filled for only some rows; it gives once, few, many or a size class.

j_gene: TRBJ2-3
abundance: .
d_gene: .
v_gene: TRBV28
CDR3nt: TGTGCCAGCAGTTTATCCGCGGGGGCGGGCACAGATACGCAGTATTTT
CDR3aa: CASSLSAGAGTDTQYF

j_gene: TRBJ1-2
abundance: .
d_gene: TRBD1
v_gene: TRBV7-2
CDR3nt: TGTGCCAGCAGCTTGGGATCGACAGGGGGCGCAGGGGGCTACACCTTC
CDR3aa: CASSLGSTGGAGGYTF

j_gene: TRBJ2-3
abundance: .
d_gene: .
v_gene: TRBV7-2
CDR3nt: TGTGCCAGCAGCCCGGACGTTTTTCGCACAGATACGCAGTATTTT
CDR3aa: CASSPDVFRTDTQYF

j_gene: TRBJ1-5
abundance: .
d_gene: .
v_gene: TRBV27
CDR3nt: TGTGCCAGCAGAGTGACCGGGGTCAATCAGCCCCAGCATTTT
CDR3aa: CASRVTGVNQPQHF

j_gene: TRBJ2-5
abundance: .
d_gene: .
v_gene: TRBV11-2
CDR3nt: TGTGCCAGCACCCTACAGTCTCAAGAGACCCAGTACTTC
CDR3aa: CASTLQSQETQYF

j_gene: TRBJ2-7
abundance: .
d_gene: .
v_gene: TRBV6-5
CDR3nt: TGTGCCAGCAGTTCCGGACAGTCCTACGAGCAGTACTTC
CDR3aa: CASSSGQSYEQYF

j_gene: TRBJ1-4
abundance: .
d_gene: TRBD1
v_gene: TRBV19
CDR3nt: TGTGCCAGTAGTCTCCAGGGGGTGACGGGTGAAAAACTGTTTTTT
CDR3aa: CASSLQGVTGEKLFF

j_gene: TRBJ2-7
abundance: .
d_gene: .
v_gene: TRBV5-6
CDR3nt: TGTGCCAGCAGCTTTACTGGGGCGACCTCCTACGAGCAGTACTTC
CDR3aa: CASSFTGATSYEQYF

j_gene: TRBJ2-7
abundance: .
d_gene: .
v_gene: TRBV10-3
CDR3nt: TGTGCCATCAGTGGAAACCACGAGCAGTACTTC
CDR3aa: CAISGNHEQYF

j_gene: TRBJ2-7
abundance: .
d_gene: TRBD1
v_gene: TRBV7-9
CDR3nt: TGTGCCAGCAGCTTATCAACAGGGGGAACCGACTACGAGCAGTACTTC
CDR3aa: CASSLSTGGTDYEQYF

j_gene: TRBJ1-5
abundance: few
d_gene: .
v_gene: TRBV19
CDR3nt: TGTGCCAGTAGTACAAGGACGATAAGCAATCAGCCCCAGCATTTT
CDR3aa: CASSTRTISNQPQHF

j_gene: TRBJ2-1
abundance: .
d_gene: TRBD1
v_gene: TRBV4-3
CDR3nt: TGCGCCAGCAGCCAGGCGGACAGGGTACTCTACAATGAGCAGTTCTTC
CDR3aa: CASSQADRVLYNEQFF

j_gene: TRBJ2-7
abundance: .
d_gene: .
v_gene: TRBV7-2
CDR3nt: TGTGCCAGCAGACCAAGGGCCTTCTACGAGCAGTACTTC
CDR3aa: CASRPRAFYEQYF

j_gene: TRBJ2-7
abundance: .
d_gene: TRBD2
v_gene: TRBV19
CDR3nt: TGTGCCAGTAGTATGAGCGGGAGCATTCTCCCCGAGCAGTACTTC
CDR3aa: CASSMSGSILPEQYF

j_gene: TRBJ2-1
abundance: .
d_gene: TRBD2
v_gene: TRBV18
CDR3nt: TGTGCCAGCTCACCACCGGTTAGCGGGGCCAACAATGAGCAGTTCTTC
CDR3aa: CASSPPVSGANNEQFF

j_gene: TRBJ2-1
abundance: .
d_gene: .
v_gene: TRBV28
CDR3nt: TGTGCCAGCCATCAGGGTTCCTACAATGAGCAGTTCTTC
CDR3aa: CASHQGSYNEQFF

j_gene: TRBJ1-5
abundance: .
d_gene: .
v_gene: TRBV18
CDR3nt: TGTGCCAGCTCAACGGGGGAGGATCAGCCCCAGCATTTT
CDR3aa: CASSTGEDQPQHF

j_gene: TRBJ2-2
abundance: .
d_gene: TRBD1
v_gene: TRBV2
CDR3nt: TGTGCCAGCAGTTCCCGGACAGGCCGGACCGGGGAGCTGTTTTTT
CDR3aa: CASSSRTGRTGELFF

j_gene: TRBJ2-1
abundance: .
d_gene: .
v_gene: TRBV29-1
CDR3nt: TGCAGCGTTGAAGACGGCAGGGCTCGGAATGAGCAGTTCTTC
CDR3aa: CSVEDGRARNEQFF

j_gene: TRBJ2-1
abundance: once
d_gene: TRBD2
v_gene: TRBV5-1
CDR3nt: TGCGCCAGCAGCTTGGGGGGACTAGTCGATGAGCAGTTCTTC
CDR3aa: CASSLGGLVDEQFF

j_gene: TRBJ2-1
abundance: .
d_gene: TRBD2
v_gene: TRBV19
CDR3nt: TGTGCCAGTAGTGCTCGATGGGGGAGGGAGCACAATGAGCAGTTCTTC
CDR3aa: CASSARWGREHNEQFF

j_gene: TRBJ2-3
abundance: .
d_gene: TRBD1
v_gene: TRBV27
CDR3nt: TGTGCCAGCAGGGGACAGGGATTTTCGACTAGGGGCACAGATACGCAGTATTTT
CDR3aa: CASRGQGFSTRGTDTQYF

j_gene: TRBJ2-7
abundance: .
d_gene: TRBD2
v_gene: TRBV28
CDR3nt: TGTGCCAGCTCTGAGGGGGCTAGCGGGGCCTACGAGCAGTACTTC
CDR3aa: CASSEGASGAYEQYF

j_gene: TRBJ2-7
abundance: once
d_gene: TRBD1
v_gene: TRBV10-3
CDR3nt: TGTGCCATCAGTGAGTCACTAGGGACAGGTGCCTACGAGCAGTACTTC
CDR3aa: CAISESLGTGAYEQYF

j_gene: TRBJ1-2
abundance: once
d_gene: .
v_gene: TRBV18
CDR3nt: TGTGCCAGCTCACCAACCGAAGGGGCGTATAGCTATGGCTACACCTTC
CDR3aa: CASSPTEGAYSYGYTF

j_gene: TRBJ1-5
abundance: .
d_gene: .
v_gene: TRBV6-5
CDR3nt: TGTGCCAGCAGTTCATATCAGCCCCAGCATTTT
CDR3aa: CASSSYQPQHF

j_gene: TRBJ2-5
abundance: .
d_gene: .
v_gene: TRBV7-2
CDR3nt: TGTGCCAGCAGCTTAGCGTCGTCCAGGGGTGAGACCCAGTACTTC
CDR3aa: CASSLASSRGETQYF

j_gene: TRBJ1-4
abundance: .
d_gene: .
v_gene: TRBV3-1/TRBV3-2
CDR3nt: TGTGCCAGCAGCCAAGTCATAACAGCAACTAATGAAAAACTGTTTTTT
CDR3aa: CASSQVITATNEKLFF

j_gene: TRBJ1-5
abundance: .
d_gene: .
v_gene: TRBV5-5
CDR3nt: TGTGCCAGCAGCCCCCGGGACAGCAATCAGCCCCAGCATTTT
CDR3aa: CASSPRDSNQPQHF

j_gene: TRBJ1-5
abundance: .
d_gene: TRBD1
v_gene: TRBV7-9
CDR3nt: TGTGCCAGCAGCCTAGGGGGCATGGGTCAGCCCCAGCATTTT
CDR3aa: CASSLGGMGQPQHF

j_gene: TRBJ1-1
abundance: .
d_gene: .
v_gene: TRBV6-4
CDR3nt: TGTGCCAGCAGGTTGGGGGCCGAAGCTTTCTTT
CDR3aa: CASRLGAEAFF

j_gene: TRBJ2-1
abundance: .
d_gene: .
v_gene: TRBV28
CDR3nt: TGTGCCAGCAGTTCAGGGCTAGCTGGGAGCTCCTACAATGAGCAGTTCTTC
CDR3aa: CASSSGLAGSSYNEQFF

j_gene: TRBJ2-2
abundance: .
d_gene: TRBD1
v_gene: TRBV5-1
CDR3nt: TGCGCCAGCACCCAGAGAGGGGCAGGGGGTCCCGGGGAGCTGTTTTTT
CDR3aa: CASTQRGAGGPGELFF

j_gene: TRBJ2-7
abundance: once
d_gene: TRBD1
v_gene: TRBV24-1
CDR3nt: TGTGCCACCAGCCGTGGGGACAGCCCCCACGAGCAGTACTTC
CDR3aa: CATSRGDSPHEQYF

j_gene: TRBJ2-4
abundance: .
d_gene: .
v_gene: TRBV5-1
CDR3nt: TGCGCCAGCAAACGGGAAAAAGGATTAAACATTCAGTACTTC
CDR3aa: CASKREKGLNIQYF

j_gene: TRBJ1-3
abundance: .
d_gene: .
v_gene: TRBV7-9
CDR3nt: TGTGCCAGCAGCCCGCGAGGAGCTACTGGAAACACCATATATTTT
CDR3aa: CASSPRGATGNTIYF

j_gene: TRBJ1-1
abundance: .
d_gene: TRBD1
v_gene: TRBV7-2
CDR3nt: TGTGCCAGCAGCTCGTGGACAGGAGCCAACACTGAAGCTTTCTTT
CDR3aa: CASSSWTGANTEAFF

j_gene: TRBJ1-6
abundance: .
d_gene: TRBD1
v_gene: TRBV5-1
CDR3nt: TGCGCCAGCAGCATCGGACAGGGGGCTGTTTCACCCCTCCACTTT
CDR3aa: CASSIGQGAVSPLHF

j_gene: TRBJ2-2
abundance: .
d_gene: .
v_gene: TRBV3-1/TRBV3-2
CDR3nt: TGTGCCAGCAGCCAATACAGCACCGGGGAGCTGTTTTTT
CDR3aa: CASSQYSTGELFF

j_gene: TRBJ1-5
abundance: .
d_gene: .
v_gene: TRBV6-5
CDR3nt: TGTGCCAGCAGTTCTGCTTCTAGCAATCAGCCCCAGCATTTT
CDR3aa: CASSSASSNQPQHF

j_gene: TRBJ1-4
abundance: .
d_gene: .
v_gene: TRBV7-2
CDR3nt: TGTGCCAGCAGCTTGGGCCGAGGTGGGGATAATGAAAAACTGTTTTTT
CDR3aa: CASSLGRGGDNEKLFF

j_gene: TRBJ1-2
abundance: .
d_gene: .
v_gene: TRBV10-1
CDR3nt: TGCGCCAGCAGTGAGTGGGTGCGGGGGATAGAAGATGGCTACACCTTC
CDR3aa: CASSEWVRGIEDGYTF

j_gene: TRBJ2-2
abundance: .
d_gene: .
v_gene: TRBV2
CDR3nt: TGTGCCAGCAGAGAGCCCGGGGAGCTGTTTTTT
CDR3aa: CASREPGELFF

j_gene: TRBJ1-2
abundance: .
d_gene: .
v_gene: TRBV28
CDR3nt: TGTGCCACCCCCCGGGGGGGGAGAGACTATGGCTACACCTTC
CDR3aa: CATPRGGRDYGYTF

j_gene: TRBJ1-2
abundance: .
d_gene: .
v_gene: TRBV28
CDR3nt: TGTGCCAGCAGTTTATTTAGGGCAGACGGTGGCTACACCTTC
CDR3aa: CASSLFRADGGYTF

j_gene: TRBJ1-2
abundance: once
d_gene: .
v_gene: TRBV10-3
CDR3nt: TGTGCCATCAGTGAATTGTCGGCGGCTAACTATGGCTACACCTTC
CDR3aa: CAISELSAANYGYTF